This TCR beta chain was documented in a study of blood T cell repertoires in COVID-19. Study-wide background: Italy, Spain and the United States were the sources of the convalescent and acute COVID-19 samples.

Using immunoSEQ multiplex PCR, the repertoire was profiled, and TCRdb retains in-frame clones only, with some absent. The sample includes 95,000 to 150,000 clones, 82% of them seen just once. Germline CDR1 is MNHNY and CDR2 is SVGAGI (reference sequence). The CDR3 covers 13 residues. After removal of 8 bases from V and 7 bases from J, the junction contained 8 bases not matched to a gene. The material sequenced was peripheral blood. This chain uses TRBV6-6 with TRBJ1-3, with 7 bases matching TRBD1. The clonotype comes from a woman in her seventies with acute or convalescent COVID-19. CDR3 sequence (DNA): TGTGCCAGCTCTACAGGGGAAAGGAACACCATATATTTT. This gives the protein CASSTGERNTIYF.